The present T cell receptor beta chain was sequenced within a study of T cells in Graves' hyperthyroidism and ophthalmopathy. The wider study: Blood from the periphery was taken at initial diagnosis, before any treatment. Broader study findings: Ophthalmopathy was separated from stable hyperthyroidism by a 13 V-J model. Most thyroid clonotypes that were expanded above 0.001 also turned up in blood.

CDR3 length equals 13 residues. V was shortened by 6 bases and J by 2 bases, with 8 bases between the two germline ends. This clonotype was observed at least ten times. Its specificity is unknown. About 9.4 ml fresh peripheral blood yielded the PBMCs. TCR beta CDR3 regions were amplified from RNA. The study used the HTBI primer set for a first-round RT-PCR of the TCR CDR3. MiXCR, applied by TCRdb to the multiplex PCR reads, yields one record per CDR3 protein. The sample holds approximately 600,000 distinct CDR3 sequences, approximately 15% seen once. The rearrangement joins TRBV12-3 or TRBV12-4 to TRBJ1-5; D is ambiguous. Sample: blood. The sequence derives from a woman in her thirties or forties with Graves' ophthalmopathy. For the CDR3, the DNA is TGTGCCAGCAGCGGGTGGGGCAATCAGCCCCAGCATTTT. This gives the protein CASSGWGNQPQHF.